This entry describes one T cell receptor beta chain. Disease lasting under 3 months, a NOSPECS grade of at least 4, and a Clinical Activity Score of at least 3 were features of the ophthalmopathy patients. Criteria for exclusion of patients were uncontrolled infection, other autoimmune disease, pregnancy or lactation. Extraction of PBMCs used 8 to 10 ml of fresh peripheral blood. This CDR3 is 15 amino acids long. The ends were cut back, 2 bases at V and 0 bases at J, with 12 bases in the middle. Germline loops: CDR1 SGHRS, CDR2 YFSETQ. Researchers took RNA transcripts and amplified the TCR beta CDR3 regions from them. HTBI primers drove first-round RT-PCR of the TCR CDR3. TCRdb independently ran MiXCR on the multiplex PCR reads; one entry per CDR3 protein. The sample comprises 500,000 or so distinct CDR3 sequences, 17% of which are singletons, and around 17% rests with the top ten. This sample stems from a study of T cells in Graves' hyperthyroidism and ophthalmopathy.

Sequencing input: blood. This chain links TRBV5-1 with TRBJ2-7; D gene uncertain. This clonotype was sampled from a woman between 18 and 29 years old with Graves' ophthalmopathy. The CDR3 sequence: CASSFAGSSSYEQYF. The CDR3 DNA reads as TGCGCCAGCAGCTTTGCAGGATCCTCCTCCTACGAGCAGTACTTC.